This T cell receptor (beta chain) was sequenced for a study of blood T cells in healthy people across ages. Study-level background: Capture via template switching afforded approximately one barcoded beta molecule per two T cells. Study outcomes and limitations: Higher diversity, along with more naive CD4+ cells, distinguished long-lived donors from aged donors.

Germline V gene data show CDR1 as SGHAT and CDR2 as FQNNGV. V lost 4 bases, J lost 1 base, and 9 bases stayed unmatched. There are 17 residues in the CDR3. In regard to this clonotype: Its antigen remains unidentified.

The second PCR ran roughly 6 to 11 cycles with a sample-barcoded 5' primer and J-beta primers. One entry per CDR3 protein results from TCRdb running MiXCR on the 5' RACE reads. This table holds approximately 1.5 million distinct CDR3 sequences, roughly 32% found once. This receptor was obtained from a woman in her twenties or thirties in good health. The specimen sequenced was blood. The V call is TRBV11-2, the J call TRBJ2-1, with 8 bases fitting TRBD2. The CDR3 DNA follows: TGTGCCAGCAGCTCGTTAGCACTAGCGGTGTCCTACAATGAGCAGTTCTTC. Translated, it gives CASSSLALAVSYNEQFF.